A single sample is the source of the 32 T cell receptor beta chains below, sequenced in a study of blood T cell repertoires in COVID-19. This table comes from immunoSEQ multiplex PCR, and its TCRdb copy is limited to in-frame clones, with some not included. The sample lists a few hundred thousand clones, 88% occurring once. The sample comprised PBMCs or T cells enriched from blood (not recorded which). The source is a woman aged 35 to 49 who had been exposed to COVID-19.

This clone has just a few counts. The V gene is TRBV10-2, the J gene TRBJ2-5, with TRBD2 as a possible D gene (6 bases). CDR1 is WSHSY, CDR2 SAAADI, per germline. V was trimmed by 0 bases and J by 4 bases, leaving 9 bases between them. The CDR3 length is 14 residues. CDR3 DNA: TGCGCCAGCAGTGAGTCCGGGACTTTAGAGACCCAGTACTTC. Protein: CASSESGTLETQYF.

The rearrangement uses TRBV7-8 and TRBJ2-1; weak D call: TRBD2 (5 bases). The germline V gene encodes CDR1 SGHVS and CDR2 FQNEAQ. This CDR3 is built from 13 residues. Trimming stripped 1 base from V and 7 bases from J, with 8 bases between. The CDR3 spells CASSLGTQNEQFF. CDR3 nucleotides: TGTGCCAGCAGCTTAGGGACTCAAAATGAGCAGTTCTTC.

V is TRBV7-3 and J is TRBJ1-4; 10 bases line up with TRBD1. CDR1 is SGHTA, CDR2 FQGTGA, per germline. V gave up 6 bases and J gave up 4 bases; unmatched junction bases: 14. There are 18 residues in the CDR3. This chain's CDR3 is CASSLTGQGRGFNEKLFF. CDR3 DNA sequence: TGTGCCAGCAGTCTCACGGGACAGGGGCGCGGGTTTAATGAAAAACTGTTTTTT.

This clone was seen at least ten times. The V gene is TRBV5-1, the J gene TRBJ2-7, with D possibly being TRBD1 (6 bases). CDR1 SGHRS and CDR2 YFSETQ come from the germline V gene. The CDR3 is 12 amino acids. V dropped 5 bases and J dropped 3 bases, with 9 bases sitting between them. CDR3 bases: TGCGCCAGCAGACAGGGAGACTACGAGCAGTACTTC. This translates into CASRQGDYEQYF.

The chain couples TRBV4-2 to TRBJ2-5; 9 nucleotides agree with TRBD2. J was trimmed by 5 bases and V by 0 bases; bases with no gene match: 4. Germline CDR1 LGHNA, CDR2 YNFKEQ. This CDR3 spans 15 amino acids. Here the CDR3 DNA reads TGTGCCAGCAGCCAAGAGGGACTAGCTGGGGAGACCCAGTACTTC. Protein: CASSQEGLAGETQYF.

This chain uses TRBV7-2 with TRBJ1-1; the D gene is possibly TRBD1 (5 bases). This CDR3 region has 14 residues. CDR1 is SGHTA and CDR2 is FQGNSA in the germline V gene. Deletions cut 3 bases from V and 1 base from J, with 9 bases between. CDR3: CASSFQGANTEAFF. The CDR3 nucleotides are TGTGCCAGCAGCTTCCAGGGCGCGAACACTGAAGCTTTCTTT.

The V call is TRBV11-2, the J call TRBJ2-2; D remains unclear. Germline loops: CDR1 SGHAT, CDR2 FQNNGV. This CDR3 is built from 14 residues. V was cut by 3 bases and J by 4 bases, with 9 bases left in between. CDR3 region: CASSLGQTTGELFF. The CDR3 DNA is TGTGCCAGCAGCTTGGGCCAAACCACCGGGGAGCTGTTTTTT. The entire variable domain, with the rest obtained from reference TRBV11-2 and TRBJ2-2, is as follows: EAGVAQSPRYKIIEKRQSVAFWCNPISGHATLYWYQQILGQGPKLLIQFQNNGVVDDSQLPKDRFSAERLKGVDSTLKIQPAKLEDSAVYLCASSLGQTTGELFFGEGSRLTVL.

As to this clone: Other nucleotide sequences from this sample produce the same CDR3. The genes are TRBV5-1 and TRBJ2-5, with D hard to call. This CDR3 has 12 amino acids. Germline V lookup: CDR1 SGHRS, CDR2 YFSETQ. V was cut by 0 bases and J by 4 bases, with 4 bases left in between. The CDR3 nucleotides are TGCGCCAGCAGCTTGGGCAGAGAGACCCAGTACTTC. As protein: CASSLGRETQYF.

The chain couples TRBV5-1 to TRBJ2-7; D is perhaps TRBD2 (5 bases). The germline V gene has CDR1 SGHRS and CDR2 YFSETQ. The length of the CDR3 is 15 residues. V was clipped by 5 bases and J by 0 bases, with 15 bases between them. This CDR3 reads CASSRGSLSSYEQYF. The CDR3 DNA follows: TGCGCCAGCAGTCGAGGGAGCCTTTCCTCCTACGAGCAGTACTTC.

The chain recombines TRBV28 with TRBJ1-1, with D possibly TRBD1 on 6 matching bases. Germline V gene data show CDR1 as MDHEN and CDR2 as SYDVKM. Trimming cost V 5 bases and J 11 bases, with 18 bases left between them. The CDR3 extends over 13 amino acids. The CDR3 spells CASSPGVPTRAFF. CDR3 DNA sequence: TGTGCCAGCAGTCCAGGGGTCCCGACACGGGCTTTCTTT.

The V call is TRBV18, the J call TRBJ1-4; D is unresolved. V was cut by 4 bases and J by 5 bases, with 5 bases left in between. The CDR3 loop spans 12 amino acids. Germline loops: CDR1 KGHSH, CDR2 LQKENI. Written as DNA, the CDR3 is TGTGCCAGCTCACTCCGGAATGAAAAACTGTTTTTT. It yields the protein CASSLRNEKLFF.

This rearrangement joins TRBV5-4 to TRBJ2-3; D not certain. There are 12 residues in the CDR3. Germline CDR1 and CDR2: SGHNT and YYREEE (reference sequence). V shed 4 bases and J shed 6 bases, with 9 bases lying between them. The chain's CDR3 is CASSQFEDTQYF. The CDR3, as DNA: TGTGCCAGCAGCCAATTCGAGGATACGCAGTATTTT.

The gene calls are TRBV29-1 and TRBJ2-3, with 16 bases lining up with TRBD2. This CDR3 has 16 amino acids. V shed 0 bases, J shed 4 bases, and the junction held 1 base outside the gene matches. Germline V lookup: CDR1 SQVTM, CDR2 ANQGSEA. In DNA, the CDR3 is TGCAGCGTTGAAGATGGGACTAGCGGGGGGGCAGATACGCAGTATTTT. Translation: CSVEDGTSGGADTQYF.

This rearrangement joins TRBV19 to TRBJ2-2, with 8 positions matching TRBD1. Germline loops: CDR1 LNHDA, CDR2 SQIVND (reference sequence). J lost 5 bases, V lost 6 bases, and 5 bases had no gene match. This CDR3 comprises 14 residues. The CDR3 DNA reads as TGTGCCAGTAGGGGACAGGCTTTTACCGGGGAGCTGTTTTTT. It translates to CASRGQAFTGELFF.

The genes are TRBV11-1 and TRBJ2-1, with 15 positions matching TRBD2. The V gene end was trimmed by 5 bases and the J gene end by 6 bases; junction bases not matched to a gene: 5. From germline, CDR1 is SGHAT and CDR2 FQDESV (reference sequence). The CDR3 contains 16 residues. The DNA for the CDR3 is TGTGCCAGCAGCAGCTGGACTAGCGGGAGGGCCAATGAGCAGTTCTTC. Translating gives CASSSWTSGRANEQFF.

The chain links TRBV5-4 to TRBJ1-2; D is unresolved. Germline V gene data show CDR1 as SGHNT and CDR2 as YYREEE (reference sequence). V dropped 0 bases and J dropped 1 base, with 7 bases sitting between them. The CDR3 covers 14 residues. The CDR3 DNA sequence: TGTGCCAGCAGCTTGGGGTCAGTTAACTATGGCTACACCTTC. It specifies CASSLGSVNYGYTF.

The genes are TRBV7-6 and TRBJ2-3; 11 nucleotides match TRBD2. V was pared by 5 bases and J by 0 bases, with 4 bases of the junction left unmatched. CDR3 length equals 16 residues. Germline CDR1 SGHVS, CDR2 FNYEAQ. CDR3 region: CASSPGLAGSTDTQYF. CDR3 nucleotide sequence: TGTGCCAGCAGCCCAGGACTAGCGGGTAGCACAGATACGCAGTATTTT.

The V gene is TRBV7-2, the J gene TRBJ1-2; the D gene is possibly TRBD1 (5 bases). V dropped 1 base and J dropped 8 bases, with 14 bases sitting between them. In germline, CDR1 is SGHTA, CDR2 FQGNSA. The CDR3 consists of 14 residues. The CDR3 is CASSLVFPGWGYTF. CDR3 nucleotides: TGTGCCAGCAGCTTAGTCTTTCCAGGGTGGGGCTACACCTTC.

The chain carries TRBV10-3 and TRBJ2-1, with 12 nucleotides matching TRBD2. CDR1 ENHRY and CDR2 SYGVKD come from the germline V gene. The CDR3 runs 17 residues. With V trimmed by 4 bases and J by 10 bases, 14 bases remained unmatched. CDR3 sequence reads: CAISVTSGSSNFGEQFF. The CDR3 DNA reads as TGTGCCATCAGTGTGACTAGCGGGAGTTCTAATTTCGGGGAGCAGTTCTTC.

The count of this clone is one. This sequence joins TRBV10-3 and TRBJ2-1, with 9 bases identical to TRBD1. Per germline, CDR1 ENHRY and CDR2 SYGVKD. The CDR3 spans 14 residues. Trimming took 10 bases from V and 0 from J; bases not matched to a gene: 4. The CDR3 nucleotides read TGTGCCAGCCGGGACAGGGACTCCTACAATGAGCAGTTCTTC. This translates into CASRDRDSYNEQFF.

The chain links TRBV10-3 to TRBJ1-2; D remains unclear. Germline loops: CDR1 ENHRY, CDR2 SYGVKD. Trimming removed 4 bases from V and 6 bases from J, with 15 bases in between. The CDR3 is 14 amino acids. This CDR3 reads CAISGWTGLDGYTF. DNA of the CDR3: TGTGCCATCAGTGGCTGGACGGGGTTGGATGGCTACACCTTC.

This clone has just one count. V gene TRBV5-4 combines with J gene TRBJ1-4; 10 bases map to TRBD1. CDR1 and CDR2 (germline): SGHNT, YYREEE (reference sequence). This CDR3 has 14 amino acids. V lost 4 bases to trimming and J lost 5 bases; unmatched junction nucleotides: 2. CDR3 amino acids: CASSMDRGNEKLFF. The CDR3 DNA sequence: TGTGCCAGCAGCATGGACAGGGGGAATGAAAAACTGTTTTTT.

The chain has TRBV7-2 and TRBJ1-1; 7 nucleotides match TRBD1. Germline CDR1 reads SGHTA; CDR2 reads FQGNSA. There are 14 residues in the CDR3. J lost 3 bases, V lost 5 bases, and 6 bases had no gene match. The CDR3 loop is CASSPDREDTEAFF. The CDR3 DNA reads TGTGCCAGCAGCCCCGACAGGGAAGACACTGAAGCTTTCTTT.

V and J are TRBV7-6 and TRBJ2-5; a possible D gene is TRBD2 (6 bases). CDR3 size: 17 residues. V gave up 1 base and J gave up 3 bases, with 18 bases separating them. Germline-derived CDR1 and CDR2 are SGHVS and FNYEAQ. This chain's CDR3 is CASSLEVPVGRKETQYF. The DNA for the CDR3 is TGTGCCAGCAGCTTAGAGGTGCCTGTCGGGAGAAAAGAGACCCAGTACTTC. The whole variable domain, remainder taken from reference TRBV7-6 and TRBJ2-5, is GAGVSQSPRYKVTKRGQDVALRCDPISGHVSLYWYRQALGQGPEFLTYFNYEAQQDKSGLPNDRFSAERPEGSISTLTIQRTEQRDSAMYRCASSLEVPVGRKETQYFGPGTRLLVL.

This clone was observed a single time. V usage is TRBV11-2 and J usage is TRBJ2-5; D call uncertain. The CDR3 sequence is 15 residues long. Germline lookup yields CDR1 SGHAT and CDR2 FQNNGV. Deletions cut 0 bases from V and 2 bases from J, with 10 bases between. The CDR3 region is CASSLEFSGQETQYF. CDR3 sequence (DNA): TGTGCCAGCAGCTTAGAGTTTTCGGGTCAAGAGACCCAGTACTTC.

The chain combines TRBV7-9 with TRBJ1-1; D gene unclear. From germline, CDR1 is SEHNR and CDR2 FQNEAQ (reference sequence). Trimming left V 5 bases short and J 1 base short, with 8 bases between. There are 13 residues in the CDR3. CDR3 DNA sequence: TGTGCCAGCAGCGTCCAGTCGAACACTGAAGCTTTCTTT. This translates into CASSVQSNTEAFF.

The genes are TRBV30 and TRBJ1-5, with D perhaps TRBD1 (6 bases). The CDR3 runs 16 residues. Germline assignment: CDR1 GTSNPN and CDR2 SVGIG (reference sequence). Trimming left V 0 bases short and J 4 bases short, with 16 bases between. The CDR3 nucleotides read TGTGCCTGGAGTGTACGGGGGGCACAGTCAAATCAGCCCCAGCATTTT. This translates into CAWSVRGAQSNQPQHF.

The V gene is TRBV4-2, the J gene TRBJ2-1; 9 bases line up with TRBD2. Trimming cost V 0 bases and J 1 base; bases outside gene matches: 7. The germline V gene has CDR1 LGHNA and CDR2 YNFKEQ. CDR3 length equals 18 residues. CDR3 DNA: TGTGCCAGCAGCCAAGATTCTAGCGGGAAGTTATCCTACAATGAGCAGTTCTTC. Translation: CASSQDSSGKLSYNEQFF.

The J gene is TRBJ2-2, the V gene TRBV6-2 or TRBV6-3, with D maybe TRBD2 (6 bases). CDR3 size: 17 residues. V was pared by 2 bases and J by 3 bases, with 16 bases between. The germline V gene encodes CDR1 MNHEY and CDR2 SVGEGT. The DNA of the CDR3 is TGTGCCAGCAGTTACCCCCTGGAGGGGAGGTACACCGGGGAGCTGTTTTTT. Encoded protein: CASSYPLEGRYTGELFF.

The rearrangement links TRBV29-1 to TRBJ2-1; a possible D gene is TRBD2 (6 bases). CDR1 is SQVTM and CDR2 is ANQGSEA in the germline V gene. Between the trimmed V and J ends, which lost 7 bases and 8 bases, there was a span of 18 bases. The CDR3 runs to 13 residues. The CDR3 reads CSGRDSSVDEQFF. The DNA for the CDR3 is TGCAGCGGCCGGGACTCCAGCGTTGATGAGCAGTTCTTC.

Details on this clone: Compared with germline, one end of the junction differs, possibly owing to a read error. DNA for the CDR3: TGTGCCAGCAGTTTAACGGGACCGGAGGGATCGGTCTTC. As protein: CASSLTGPEGSVF. The chain recombines TRBV28 with TRBJ2-1, with TRBD2 as a possible D gene (6 bases). The CDR3 runs 13 residues. Germline CDR1 reads MDHEN; CDR2 reads SYDVKM.

As regards this clone: Mismatch with germline at one junction end may stem from a read error. CDR3 residues: CAWEGGSASTDAQYF. The CDR3 DNA reads as TGTGCCTGGGAGGGGGGGAGCGCGAGCACAGATGCGCAGTATTTT. The chain couples TRBV30 to TRBJ2-3; a weak D match, TRBD2 (7 bases). Germline-derived CDR1 and CDR2 are GTSNPN and SVGIG (reference sequence). This CDR3 region has 15 residues. Complete variable domain (other parts from reference TRBV30 and TRBJ2-3): SQTIHQWPATLVQPVGSPLSLECTVEGTSNPNLYWYRQAAGRGLQLLFYSVGIGQISSEVPQNLSASRPQDRQFILSSKKLLLSDSGFYLCAWEGGSASTDAQYFGPGTRLTVL.